A selection of T cell receptor beta chains follows, all from one sample in a study of T cell clones after liver transplantation. Only in-frame clones appear in the TCRdb table, and some are missing; sequencing was by immunoSEQ multiplex PCR. Among roughly 70,000 clones, about 80% were seen once, and the ten largest hold 0.45% to 0.65%. The sequencing here drew on CD4+ T cells from blood, taken before liver transplant. All receptors come from a human donor who received a liver transplant. CDR3s include the opening cysteine and the closing phenylalanine or tryptophan. A D gene is named only where the DNA matches it firmly. Size is stated for part of the rows, as once, few or many counts, or as a class when the clone is expanded.

>TRBJ1-3|.|TRBV15|.
TGTGCCACCAGCAGAGATCAGGGCACCATATATTTT
CATSRDQGTIYF
>TRBJ2-7|.|TRBV18|.
TGTGCCAGCTCACCAGCGAGACAGTCCTACGAGCAGTACTTC
CASSPARQSYEQYF
>TRBJ2-7|.|TRBV5-1|.
TGCGCCAGCAGCTCCGATCCCTCCAGCTCCTACGAGCAGTACTTC
CASSSDPSSSYEQYF
>TRBJ2-5|.|TRBV18|few
TGTGCCAGCTCACCACGGTATAGCCACCAAGAGACCCAGTACTTC
CASSPRYSHQETQYF
>TRBJ2-7|.|TRBV19|.
TGTGCCAGTAGTATGAGCGGGCGGAGCTCCTACGAGCAGTACTTC
CASSMSGRSSYEQYF
>TRBJ2-4|.|TRBV7-2|.
TGTGCCAGCAGCTTAGGCCAGGGTGAAAACATTCAGTACTTC
CASSLGQGENIQYF
>TRBJ1-5|.|TRBV19|.
TGTGCCAGTAGTGAGGGCCCCTATCAGCCCCAGCATTTT
CASSEGPYQPQHF
>TRBJ1-2|TRBD1|TRBV15|.
TGTGCCACCAGCCCCGCCTTGCGGGACAGGGGGCATCGCTATGGCTACACCTTC
CATSPALRDRGHRYGYTF
>TRBJ2-3|.|TRBV7-2|.
TGTGCCAGCAGCTTAGATGGGAACACAGATACGCAGTATTTT
CASSLDGNTDTQYF
>TRBJ2-7|.|TRBV20-1|once
TGCAGTGCTACAGGTCACGACGAGCAGTACTTC
CSATGHDEQYF
>TRBJ2-1|TRBD2|TRBV9|.
TGTGCCAGCAGCTCAGTGGTGGGGGAGGGTGAGCAGTTCTTC
CASSSVVGEGEQFF
>TRBJ2-7|.|TRBV10-3|.
TGTGCCATCAGTCCGGGGCCACGCTCCTACGAGCAGTACTTC
CAISPGPRSYEQYF
>TRBJ2-1|.|TRBV20-1|.
TGCAGTGCTAGCCGGGCAGATGAGCAGTTCTTC
CSASRADEQFF
>TRBJ1-3|.|TRBV7-9|.
TGTGCCAGCAGCTTAGCTCGGCGGCGCGGAAACACCATATATTTT
CASSLARRRGNTIYF
>TRBJ2-7|TRBD2|TRBV28|.
TGTGCCAGCAGTTGGGGGGGACGATCCGTTTACGAGCAGTACTTC
CASSWGGRSVYEQYF
>TRBJ1-4|TRBD1|TRBV4-2|.
TGTGCCAGCAGCCCTCCAGGGGGACAGTCCACAACTAATGAAAAACTGTTTTTT
CASSPPGGQSTTNEKLFF
>TRBJ2-2|TRBD1|TRBV19|.
TGTGCCAGTAGCAGGGGGCGAGGGAACACCGGGGAGCTGTTTTTT
CASSRGRGNTGELFF
>TRBJ1-2|.|TRBV14|once
TGTGCCAGCAGCGCACGAAGGGGAGGCCCTCGGAGGGGCTACACCTTC
CASSARRGGPRRGYTF
>TRBJ2-2|TRBD2|TRBV6-6|once
TGTGCCAGCAGTTCGCGGGGGGGGAACACCGGGGAGCTGTTTTTT
CASSSRGGNTGELFF
>TRBJ2-5|.|TRBV5-6|few
TGTGCCAGCAGCCTAAGGGAGACCCAGTACTTC
CASSLRETQYF
>TRBJ1-2|TRBD1|TRBV19|.
TGTGCCAGTAGACCAGACAACAGGGGGCTATCTGGCTACACCTTC
CASRPDNRGLSGYTF
>TRBJ1-2|.|TRBV4-3|few
TGCGCCAGCAGCCAAGAGTACGCGGTGCTCTATGGCTACACCTTC
CASSQEYAVLYGYTF
>TRBJ2-3|.|TRBV5-4|.
TGTGCCAGCGGGATTAGCACAGATACGCAGTATTTT
CASGISTDTQYF
>TRBJ2-1|TRBD2|TRBV5-1|.
TGCGCCAGCAGCTTGGAGGCGGGGGTAAATGAGCAGTTCTTC
CASSLEAGVNEQFF
>TRBJ2-1|.|TRBV27|.
TGTGCCAGCAGGGACAGACTTGAGCAGTTCTTC
CASRDRLEQFF
>TRBJ2-1|TRBD2|TRBV2|.
TGTGCCAGCACGAGCGGGAGAGGCAATGAGCAGTTCTTC
CASTSGRGNEQFF
>TRBJ2-2|.|TRBV5-5|.
TGTGCCAGCAGCTTGACGCCGACCGGGGAGCTGTTTTTT
CASSLTPTGELFF
>TRBJ2-1|.|TRBV7-2|.
TGTGCCAGCAGCTTAGAATCCGTCGGACGACAGCAGTTCTTC
CASSLESVGRQQFF
>TRBJ2-7|TRBD2|TRBV10-1|once
TGCGCCAGCAGTGAGTTAAGGACTAGCGGGAGGCCCTACGAGCAGTACTTC
CASSELRTSGRPYEQYF
>TRBJ2-1|.|TRBV6-1|.
TGTGCCAGCAGCCCTCGGGGGCGCCTGGGGAATGAGCAGTTCTTC
CASSPRGRLGNEQFF
>TRBJ2-7|.|TRBV7-8|.
TGTGCCAGCAGCTTAGTTCTCGGCTACGAGCAGTACTTC
CASSLVLGYEQYF
>TRBJ1-2|TRBD1|TRBV28|few
TGTGCCAGCAGTCGTGACAGGGGGCCTAGAGATGGCTACACCTTC
CASSRDRGPRDGYTF
>TRBJ1-1|.|TRBV7-9|once
TGTGCCAGCAGCCGAGGTTTGGGATACACTGAAGCTTTCTTT
CASSRGLGYTEAFF
>TRBJ1-2|.|TRBV10-2|.
TGCGCCAGCAGTGAGTTAGGGGGGGCGGATGGCTACACCTTC
CASSELGGADGYTF
>TRBJ2-7|TRBD2|TRBV19|.
TGTGCCAGTAGTATAGGACTAGCGGGAGGGCCTAGCTCCTACGAGCAGTACTTC
CASSIGLAGGPSSYEQYF
>TRBJ1-1|.|TRBV6-5|.
TGTGCCAGCAGTCCAGGACGGAGTACTGGGGCTTTCTTT
CASSPGRSTGAFF
>TRBJ1-1|.|TRBV21-1|.
TGTGCAGCACCAAGGAGGATGAACACTGAAGCTTTCTTT
CAAPRRMNTEAFF
>TRBJ1-2|TRBD1|TRBV5-1|.
TGCGCCAGCAGCTTGGGGGCAGGGGGTAACTATGGCTACACCTTC
CASSLGAGGNYGYTF
>TRBJ2-7|.|TRBV12-2|few
TGTGCAAGTCGCTTACCAGACAGGGTCTCCGTCCACGAGCAGTACTTC
CASRLPDRVSVHEQYF
>TRBJ2-7|.|TRBV7-2|.
TGTGCCAGCAGCTCCCGCCGGGGATACGAGCAGTACTTC
CASSSRRGYEQYF
>TRBJ1-3|.|TRBV5-1|once
TGCGCCAGCAGCCCTTCCTCTGGAAACACCATATATTTT
CASSPSSGNTIYF
>TRBJ1-4|.|TRBV30|.
TGTGCCTGGAGTATACTCCGGGGGGCTAATGAAAAACTGTTTTTT
CAWSILRGANEKLFF
>TRBJ2-5|TRBD2|TRBV10-1|.
TGCGCCAGCAGTGAGTCCGGGAGGAGGGAGACCCAGTACTTC
CASSESGRRETQYF
>TRBJ1-4|.|TRBV5-1|.
TGCGCCAGCAGCTTGGTTGGGGGGCCAATTGAAAAACTGTTTTTT
CASSLVGGPIEKLFF
>TRBJ2-1|TRBD2|TRBV5-1|.
TGCGCCAGCAGTCGCGGGGTGGGAGGGCCGTATGAGCAGTTCTTC
CASSRGVGGPYEQFF
>TRBJ2-7|TRBD2|TRBV28|.
TGTGCCAGCAGTTTTGGACTAGCGGGGGGCCTCGAGCAGTACTTC
CASSFGLAGGLEQYF
>TRBJ1-3|.|TRBV15|.
TGTGCCACCAGCAGAGATCTAGGGACACGGAACACCATATATTTT
CATSRDLGTRNTIYF
>TRBJ2-1|TRBD2|TRBV5-1|.
TGCGCCAGCAGCTTGAGGGATAGCGGGAGTGGGAATGAGCAGTTCTTC
CASSLRDSGSGNEQFF
>TRBJ1-4|.|TRBV19|.
TGTGCCAGTAGTATATGGGGGACTAATGAAAAACTGTTTTTT
CASSIWGTNEKLFF